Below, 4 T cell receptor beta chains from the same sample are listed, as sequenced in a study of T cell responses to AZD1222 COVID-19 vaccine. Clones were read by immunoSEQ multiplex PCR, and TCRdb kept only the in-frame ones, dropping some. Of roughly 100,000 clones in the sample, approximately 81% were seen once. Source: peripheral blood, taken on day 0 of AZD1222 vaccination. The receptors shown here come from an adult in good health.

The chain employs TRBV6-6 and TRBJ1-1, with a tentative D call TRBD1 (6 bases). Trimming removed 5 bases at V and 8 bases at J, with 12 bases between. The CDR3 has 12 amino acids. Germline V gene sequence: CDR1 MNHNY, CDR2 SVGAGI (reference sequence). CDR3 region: CASSTTTGEAFF. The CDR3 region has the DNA TGTGCCAGCAGTACCACGACAGGCGAAGCTTTCTTT.

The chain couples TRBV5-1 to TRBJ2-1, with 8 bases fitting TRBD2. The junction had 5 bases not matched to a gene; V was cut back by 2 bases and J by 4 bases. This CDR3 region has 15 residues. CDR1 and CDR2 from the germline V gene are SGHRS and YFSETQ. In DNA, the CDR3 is TGCGCCAGCAGCTTCGAGACTAGCGATTACAATGAGCAGTTCTTC. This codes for CASSFETSDYNEQFF.

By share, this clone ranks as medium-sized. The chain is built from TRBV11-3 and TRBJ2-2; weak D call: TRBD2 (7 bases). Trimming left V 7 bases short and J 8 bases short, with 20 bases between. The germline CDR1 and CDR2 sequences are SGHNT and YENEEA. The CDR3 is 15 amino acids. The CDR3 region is CASTPGGGTSGELFF. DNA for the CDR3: TGTGCCAGCACCCCTGGCGGGGGCACTTCTGGGGAGCTGTTTTTT. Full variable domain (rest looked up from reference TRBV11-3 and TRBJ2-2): EAGVVQSPRYKIIEKKQPVAFWCNPISGHNTLYWYLQNLGQGPELLIRYENEEAVDDSQLPKDRFSAERLKGVDSTLKIQPAELGDSAVYLCASTPGGGTSGELFFGEGSRLTVL.

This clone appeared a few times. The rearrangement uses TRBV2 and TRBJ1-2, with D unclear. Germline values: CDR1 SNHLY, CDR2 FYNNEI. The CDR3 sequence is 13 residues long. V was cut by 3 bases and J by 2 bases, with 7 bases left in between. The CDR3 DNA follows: TGTGCCAGCAGTGAGGCGGTGAACTATGGCTACACCTTC. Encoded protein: CASSEAVNYGYTF.